This T cell receptor beta chain was identified during a study of PD-L1 blockade in urothelial cancer. Background on the study: Blood gave a median around 150,000 T cells.

This sample's time point: peripheral blood 6 weeks after treatment start. Each individual provided 1 to 8 samples (taken pretreatment and on-treatment). TCRdb's table, derived via immunoSEQ multiplex PCR, lists solely in-frame clones and lacks some. The table includes roughly 120,000 clones, approximately 90% detected once. J lost 7 bases, V lost 6 bases, and 7 bases had no gene match. This CDR3 comprises 14 residues. The germline CDR1 and CDR2 sequences are SGHTA and FQGTGA. Specimen: PBMCs, collected around atezolizumab (anti-PD-L1) treatment. The chain uses TRBV7-3 and TRBJ2-2; 8 bases line up with TRBD1. The clonotype originates from a man in his 60s with urothelial cancer. DNA for the CDR3: TGTGCCAGCAGACCGGACAGGGATAGCGGGGAGCTGTTTTTT. It encodes CASRPDRDSGELFF.